Below are 4 T cell receptor beta chains sequenced from a single sample in a study of T cell repertoires in cytomegalovirus infection. Antigen specificity for these receptors is unknown. TCRdb analysed the reads with MiXCR anew, one entry per CDR3 protein. The table shows about 110,000 distinct CDR3 sequences, with under 30% occurring only once. The source material was CD8+ T cells from cultured PBMCs, sampled from culture after CMV antigen stimulation. These receptors were taken from a human donor in good health (CMV status not recorded). Some clones in this sample may be carry-over from other donors' samples.

This clonotype appeared many times. CDR3 sequence reads: CASTLRVSETDTQYF. The DNA for the CDR3 is TGTGCCAGCACCCTTCGAGTCTCTGAAACAGATACGCAGTATTTT. This chain joins TRBV7-2 and TRBJ2-3, with D uncertain. The CDR3 runs 15 residues. V shed 7 bases and J shed 3 bases, with 17 bases lying between them. Germline CDR1 SGHTA, CDR2 FQGNSA.

The chain uses TRBV12-3 or TRBV12-4 and TRBJ1-1; possible D gene TRBD1, 6 bases. The CDR3 covers 14 residues. V lost 0 bases and J lost 4, with 9 bases in between. CDR3 loop: CASSLATGPTEAFF. CDR3 in DNA: TGTGCCAGCAGTTTAGCTACAGGGCCCACTGAAGCTTTCTTT.

This clonotype showed up just a few times. The chain is built from TRBV27 and TRBJ2-1; TRBD2 is a possible D gene (6 bases). The V end lost 2 bases, the J end lost 6 bases, and 11 bases lay between the germline ends. This CDR3 has 14 residues. Germline V gene data show CDR1 as MNHEY and CDR2 as SMNVEV (reference sequence). The CDR3 spells CASSLDLGGNEQFF. CDR3 sequence (DNA): TGTGCCAGCAGTTTAGATCTGGGGGGCAATGAGCAGTTCTTC.

In DNA form, the CDR3 reads TGTGCCAGCTCACCACCTGCCGGGATTCGGGAGACCCAGTACTTC. Its protein product is CASSPPAGIRETQYF. This rearrangement joins TRBV18 to TRBJ2-5; TRBD2 might be the D (5 bases). Germline values: CDR1 KGHSH, CDR2 LQKENI. The V gene lost 0 bases and the J gene lost 5 bases, with 13 bases spanning the gap. CDR3 size: 15 residues.